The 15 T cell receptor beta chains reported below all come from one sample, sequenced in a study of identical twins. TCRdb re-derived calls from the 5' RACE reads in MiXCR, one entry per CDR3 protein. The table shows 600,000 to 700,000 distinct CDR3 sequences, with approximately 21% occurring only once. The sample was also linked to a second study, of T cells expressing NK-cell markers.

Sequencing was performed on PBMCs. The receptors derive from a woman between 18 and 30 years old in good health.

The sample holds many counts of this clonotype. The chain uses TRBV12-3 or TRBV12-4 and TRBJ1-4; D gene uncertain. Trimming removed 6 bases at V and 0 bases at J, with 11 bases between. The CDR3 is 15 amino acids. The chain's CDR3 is CASRGGVATNEKLFF. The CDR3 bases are TGTGCCAGCAGGGGAGGAGTTGCAACTAATGAAAAACTGTTTTTT.

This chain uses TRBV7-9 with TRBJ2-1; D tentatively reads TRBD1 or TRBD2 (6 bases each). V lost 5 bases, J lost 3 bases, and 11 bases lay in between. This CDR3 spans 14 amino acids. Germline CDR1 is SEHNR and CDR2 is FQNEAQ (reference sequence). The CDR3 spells CASSRGGNYNEQFF. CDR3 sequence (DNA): TGTGCCAGCAGCAGAGGGGGGAACTACAATGAGCAGTTCTTC.

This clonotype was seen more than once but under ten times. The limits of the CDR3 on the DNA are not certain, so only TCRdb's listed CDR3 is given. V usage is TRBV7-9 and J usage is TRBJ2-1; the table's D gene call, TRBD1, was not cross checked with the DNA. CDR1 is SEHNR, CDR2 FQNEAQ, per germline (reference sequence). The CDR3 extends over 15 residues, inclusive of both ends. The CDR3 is CASSLVGTGSQGVFF.

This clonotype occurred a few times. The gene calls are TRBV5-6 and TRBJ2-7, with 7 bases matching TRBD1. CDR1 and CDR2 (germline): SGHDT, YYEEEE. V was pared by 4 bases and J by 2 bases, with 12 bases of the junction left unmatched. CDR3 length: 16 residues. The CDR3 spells CASSRGPMGQTYEQYF. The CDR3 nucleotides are TGTGCCAGCAGCCGGGGTCCTATGGGACAGACCTACGAGCAGTACTTC.

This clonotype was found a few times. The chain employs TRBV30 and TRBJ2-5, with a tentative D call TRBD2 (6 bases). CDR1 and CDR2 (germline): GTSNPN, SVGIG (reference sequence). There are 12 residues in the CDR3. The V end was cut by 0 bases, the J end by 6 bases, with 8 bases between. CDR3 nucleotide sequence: TGTGCCTGGAGTGTCGGGGGAAAGACCCAGTACTTC. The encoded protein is CAWSVGGKTQYF.

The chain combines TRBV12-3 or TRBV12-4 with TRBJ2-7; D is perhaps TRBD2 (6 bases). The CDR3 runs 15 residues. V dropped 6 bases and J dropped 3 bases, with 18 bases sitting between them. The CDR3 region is CASSRSWAGSYEQYF. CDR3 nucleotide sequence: TGTGCCAGCAGCCGTTCTTGGGCGGGAAGCTACGAGCAGTACTTC.

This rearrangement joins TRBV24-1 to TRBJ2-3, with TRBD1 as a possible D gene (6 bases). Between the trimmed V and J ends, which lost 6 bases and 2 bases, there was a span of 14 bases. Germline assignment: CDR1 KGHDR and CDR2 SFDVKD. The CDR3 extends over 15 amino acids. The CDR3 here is CATSHTQGPTDTQYF. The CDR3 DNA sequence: TGTGCCACCAGTCATACACAGGGCCCCACAGATACGCAGTATTTT.

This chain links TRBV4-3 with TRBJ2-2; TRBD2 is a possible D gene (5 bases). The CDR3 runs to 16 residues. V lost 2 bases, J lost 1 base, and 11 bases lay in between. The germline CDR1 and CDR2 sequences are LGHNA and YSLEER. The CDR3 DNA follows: TGCGCCAGCAGCCAACCCAGCGGAGTGAACACCGGGGAGCTGTTTTTT. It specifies CASSQPSGVNTGELFF.

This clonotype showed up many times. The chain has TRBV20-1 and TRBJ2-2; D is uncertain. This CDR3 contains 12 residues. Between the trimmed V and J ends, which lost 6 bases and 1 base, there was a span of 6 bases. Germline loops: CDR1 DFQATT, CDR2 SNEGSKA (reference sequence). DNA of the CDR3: TGCAGTGCCAGACAGAACACCGGGGAGCTGTTTTTT. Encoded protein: CSARQNTGELFF.

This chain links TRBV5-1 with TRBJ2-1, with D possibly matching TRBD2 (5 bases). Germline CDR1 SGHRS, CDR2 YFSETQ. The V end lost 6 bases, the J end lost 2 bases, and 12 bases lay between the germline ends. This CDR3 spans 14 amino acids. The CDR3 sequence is CASKRTDTYNEQFF. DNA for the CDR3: TGCGCCAGCAAGAGGACTGATACCTACAATGAGCAGTTCTTC.

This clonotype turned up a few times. The CDR3 loop reads CASSFRSGGTYEQYF. For the CDR3, the DNA is TGTGCCAGCAGCTTTCGTAGTGGCGGTACCTACGAGCAGTACTTC. The rearrangement uses TRBV7-2 and TRBJ2-7; D is unclear. CDR1 SGHTA and CDR2 FQGNSA come from the germline V gene. The CDR3 loop spans 15 amino acids. Trimming pared 3 bases from V and 2 bases from J, leaving 14 bases between.

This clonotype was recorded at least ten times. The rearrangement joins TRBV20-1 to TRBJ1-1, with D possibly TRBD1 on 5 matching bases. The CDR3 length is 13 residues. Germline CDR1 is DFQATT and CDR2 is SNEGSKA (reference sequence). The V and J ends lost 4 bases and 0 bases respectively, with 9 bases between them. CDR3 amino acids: CSATPGMNTEAFF. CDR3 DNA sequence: TGCAGTGCTACCCCAGGGATGAACACTGAAGCTTTCTTT.

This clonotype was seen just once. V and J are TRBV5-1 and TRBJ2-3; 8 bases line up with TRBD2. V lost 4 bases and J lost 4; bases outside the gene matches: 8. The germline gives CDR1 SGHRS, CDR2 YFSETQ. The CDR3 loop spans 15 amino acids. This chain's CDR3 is CASSARGGLSDTQYF. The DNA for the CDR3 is TGCGCCAGCAGCGCCCGGGGGGGCCTATCAGATACGCAGTATTTT.

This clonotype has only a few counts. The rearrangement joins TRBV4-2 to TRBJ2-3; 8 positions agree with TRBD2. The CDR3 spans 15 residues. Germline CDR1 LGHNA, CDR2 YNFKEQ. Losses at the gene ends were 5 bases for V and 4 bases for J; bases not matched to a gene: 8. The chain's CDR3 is CASSFGSGSADTQYF. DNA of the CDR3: TGTGCCAGCAGCTTTGGAAGCGGGAGCGCAGATACGCAGTATTTT.

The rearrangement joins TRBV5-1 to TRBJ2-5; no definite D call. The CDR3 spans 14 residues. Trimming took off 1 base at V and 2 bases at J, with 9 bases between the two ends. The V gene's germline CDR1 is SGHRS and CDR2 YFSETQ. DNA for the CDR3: TGCGCCAGCAGCTTGATCTTGGTACAAGAGACCCAGTACTTC. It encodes CASSLILVQETQYF.